Shown below are 8 T cell receptor beta chains from a single sample sequenced in a study of follicular helper T cells after annual influenza vaccination. The data were produced by immunoSEQ multiplex PCR, yet TCRdb's version contains in-frame clones alone and is incomplete. The top ten hold less than 0.95% of the sample, which has roughly 10,000 clones, over 75% seen once. The specimen comprised CXCR5- memory CD4+ T cells sorted from blood, sampled 6 weeks after influenza vaccination. These receptors were taken from an adult who received the influenza vaccine.

The sample holds a few counts of this clone. This chain links TRBV5-6 with TRBJ1-2; D ambiguous. Germline values: CDR1 SGHDT, CDR2 YYEEEE. Trimming shortened V by 4 bases and J by 8 bases, and 12 bases separated the two germline ends. This CDR3 is built from 12 residues. Here the CDR3 DNA reads TGTGCCAGCAGCAGTTACCCGGGGGGCTACACCTTC. Its protein product is CASSSYPGGYTF.

J is TRBJ1-2 and V is TRBV2; TRBD1 is a possible D gene (6 bases). V lost 7 bases, J lost 5 bases, and 17 bases lay in between. Per germline, CDR1 SNHLY and CDR2 FYNNEI. The CDR3 covers 14 residues. The CDR3 spells CASTLGGVGYGYTF. The CDR3, as DNA: TGTGCCAGCACTTTAGGGGGGGTAGGGTATGGCTACACCTTC.

The sample holds one count of this clone. The genes are TRBV2 and TRBJ2-3; possible D gene TRBD2, 5 bases. V lost 8 bases, J lost 2 bases, and 17 bases lay in between. The CDR3 is 15 residues long. From germline, CDR1 is SNHLY and CDR2 FYNNEI. The CDR3 reads CASLMNGVATDTQYF. CDR3 in DNA: TGTGCCAGCTTAATGAACGGGGTGGCCACAGATACGCAGTATTTT.

The chain links TRBV7-2 to TRBJ2-1; 8 bases agree with TRBD2. Germline values: CDR1 SGHTA, CDR2 FQGNSA. The CDR3 loop spans 13 amino acids. Trimming cost V 7 bases and J 2 bases; bases outside gene matches: 1. CDR3 in amino acids: CASNSGAYNEQFF. The CDR3 coding sequence is TGTGCCAGCAATAGCGGGGCCTACAATGAGCAGTTCTTC.

The V gene is TRBV7-9, the J gene TRBJ1-1; D ambiguous. The CDR3 sequence is 14 residues long. Trimming left V 5 bases short and J 3 bases short, with 13 bases between. Germline CDR1 and CDR2: SEHNR and FQNEAQ (reference sequence). The CDR3 spells CASSAFPSHTEAFF. CDR3 sequence (DNA): TGTGCCAGCAGCGCTTTTCCGTCGCACACTGAAGCTTTCTTT.

This clone showed up just once. This chain connects TRBV11-3 to TRBJ2-5; the D is unclear. CDR1 SGHNT and CDR2 YENEEA come from the germline V gene. With 7 bases removed from V and 5 bases from J, the gap between germline ends came to 14 bases. The CDR3 runs to 13 residues. CDR3 sequence reads: CASTPGRAETQYF. CDR3 DNA sequence: TGTGCCAGCACCCCTGGCCGAGCGGAGACCCAGTACTTC.

The chain employs TRBV9 and TRBJ1-6; 8 bases are a match to TRBD1. This CDR3 comprises 15 residues. Trimming removed 0 bases from V and 9 bases from J; junction bases left unmatched: 5. The germline V gene encodes CDR1 SGDLS and CDR2 YYNGEE. This CDR3 is CASSVGETGASPLHF. CDR3 DNA: TGTGCCAGCAGCGTAGGCGAGACAGGGGCTTCACCCCTCCACTTT. The full variable domain, in which reference TRBV9 and TRBJ1-6 provide the parts outside the CDR3, is DSGVTQTPKHLITATGQRVTLRCSPRSGDLSVYWYQQSLDQGLQFLIQYYNGEERAKGNILERFSAQQFPDLHSELNLSSLELGDSALYFCASSVGETGASPLHFGNGTRLTVT.

In its sample, this clone was seen once. The chain is built from TRBV9 and TRBJ1-4, with D possibly being TRBD1 (5 bases). This CDR3 contains 15 residues. V was clipped by 0 bases and J by 4 bases, with 10 bases between them. CDR1 is SGDLS, CDR2 YYNGEE, per germline. The CDR3 reads CASSVAEGRNEKLFF. The CDR3 nucleotides are TGTGCCAGCAGCGTAGCTGAGGGGCGTAATGAAAAACTGTTTTTT.